This TCR beta chain was observed in a study of cytomegalovirus exposure and HLA in healthy donors. CDR3 size: 15 residues. The V and J ends lost 4 bases and 9 bases, in that order; junction bases with no gene match: 11. Germline V gives CDR1 MNHEY, CDR2 SVGAGI. TCRdb's copy holds only in-frame clones and misses some; the assay was immunoSEQ multiplex PCR. Of some 49,000 clones listed, almost 95% are singletons. Source material: PBMCs. This chain links TRBV6-5 with TRBJ2-1; TRBD1 matches 8 bases. The TCR originated in a man in his late teens or twenties in good health and CMV-seronegative. The CDR3 protein is CASSLGQGATTEQFF. The CDR3 DNA is TGTGCCAGCAGTTTAGGGCAGGGGGCCACGACTGAGCAGTTCTTC.